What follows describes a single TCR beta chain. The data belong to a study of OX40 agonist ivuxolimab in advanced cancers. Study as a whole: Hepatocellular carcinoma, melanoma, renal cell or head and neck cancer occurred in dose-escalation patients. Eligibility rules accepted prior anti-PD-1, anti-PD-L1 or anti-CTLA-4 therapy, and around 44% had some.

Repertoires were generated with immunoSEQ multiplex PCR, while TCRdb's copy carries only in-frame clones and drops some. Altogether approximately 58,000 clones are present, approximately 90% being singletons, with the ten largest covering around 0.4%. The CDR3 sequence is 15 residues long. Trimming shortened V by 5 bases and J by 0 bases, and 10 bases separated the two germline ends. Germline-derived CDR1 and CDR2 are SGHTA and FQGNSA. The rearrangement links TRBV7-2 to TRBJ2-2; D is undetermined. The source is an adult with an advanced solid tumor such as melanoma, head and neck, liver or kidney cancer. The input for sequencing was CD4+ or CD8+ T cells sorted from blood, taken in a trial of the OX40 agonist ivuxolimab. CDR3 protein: CASSPISSNTGELFF. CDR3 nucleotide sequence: TGTGCCAGCAGCCCGATCAGTTCGAACACCGGGGAGCTGTTTTTT.